This T cell receptor (beta chain) comes out of a study of T-cell memory formation after mild COVID-19. Study-wide background: TCR clusters were mostly confined to one donor each.

Concerning this clonotype: Antigen specificity is unknown.

Study-wide findings and caveats: Day 15 to 85 contractors were CD4/CD8 balanced; later expanders leaned CD4+. CD4+ clones that contracted lay mainly in CM and EM; CD8+ ones lay in EMRA.

TCRdb recomputed calls from the 5' RACE reads with MiXCR, one row per CDR3 protein. The sample contains roughly 510,000 distinct CDR3 sequences, roughly 17% of which appear only once. The TCR sequence derives from an adult woman who had mild COVID-19 (a few samples of this study predate the infection). Cell type and time point are not known. Sequenced input: PBMCs or a T cell subset sorted from them (not recorded which).

DNA for the CDR3: TGCAGTGCTGAAAAGGGCCGTGCTACAGAAGCTTTCTTT. It encodes CSAEKGRATEAFF. The chain is built from TRBV20-1 and TRBJ1-1; D unclear. The CDR3 is 13 amino acids. V was clipped by 5 bases and J by 8 bases, with 18 bases between them. Germline V gene sequence: CDR1 DFQATT, CDR2 SNEGSKA (reference sequence).